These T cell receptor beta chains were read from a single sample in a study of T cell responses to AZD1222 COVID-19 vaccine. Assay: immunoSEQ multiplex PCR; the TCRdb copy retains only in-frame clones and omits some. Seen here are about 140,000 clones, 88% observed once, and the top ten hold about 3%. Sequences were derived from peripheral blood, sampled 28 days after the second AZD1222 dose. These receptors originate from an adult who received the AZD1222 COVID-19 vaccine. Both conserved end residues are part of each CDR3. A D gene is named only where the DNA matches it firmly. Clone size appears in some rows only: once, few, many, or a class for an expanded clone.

CDR3 DNA: TGCGCCAGCAGCAATCCCTCCCCCGGACTACAGGGGGCATCCAACGAGCAGTACTTC; CDR3 protein: CASSNPSPGLQGASNEQYF; D gene: TRBD1; J gene: TRBJ2-7; V gene: TRBV4-3; clone size: .
CDR3 DNA: TGTGCCAGCAGCCCTCCTCCAACGGCGGGGACTGAAGCTTTCTTT; CDR3 protein: CASSPPPTAGTEAFF; D gene: .; J gene: TRBJ1-1; V gene: TRBV28; clone size: .
CDR3 DNA: TGTGCCACCAGTGATTCCCCCGGGACAGTAATAGACGAGCAGTACTTC; CDR3 protein: CATSDSPGTVIDEQYF; D gene: TRBD1; J gene: TRBJ2-7; V gene: TRBV24-1; clone size: .
CDR3 DNA: TGTGCCAGCAGTGAAGTGGAGGCGGGACAGGGGGTCGATGAGCAGTTCTTC; CDR3 protein: CASSEVEAGQGVDEQFF; D gene: TRBD1; J gene: TRBJ2-1; V gene: TRBV2; clone size: .
CDR3 DNA: TGTGCCAGTACCAAGCTTGGGCACGACGTAAGGTTTTTCACTGAAGCTTTCTTT; CDR3 protein: CASTKLGHDVRFFTEAFF; D gene: .; J gene: TRBJ1-1; V gene: TRBV19; clone size: once
CDR3 DNA: TGTGCCAGCAGCCTCACTGGGGACACGACCTTCAATCAGCCCCAGCATTTT; CDR3 protein: CASSLTGDTTFNQPQHF; D gene: .; J gene: TRBJ1-5; V gene: TRBV7-9; clone size: once
CDR3 DNA: TGTGCCAGCCGAAGAGGCGGGACTCTCACTGAAGCTTTCTTT; CDR3 protein: CASRRGGTLTEAFF; D gene: .; J gene: TRBJ1-1; V gene: TRBV28; clone size: .
CDR3 DNA: TGTGCCAGCAGCTTGGGAGACCACCTTGGTGAGCAGTACTTC; CDR3 protein: CASSLGDHLGEQYF; D gene: .; J gene: TRBJ2-7; V gene: TRBV5-4; clone size: once
CDR3 DNA: TGTGCCAGCAGCCCGGGGGACAGCCATAACTATGGCTACACCTTC; CDR3 protein: CASSPGDSHNYGYTF; D gene: TRBD1; J gene: TRBJ1-2; V gene: TRBV28; clone size: .
CDR3 DNA: TGTGCCAGCAGTCACACATTCAGTCCTGGGGGAACTGAAGCTTTCTTT; CDR3 protein: CASSHTFSPGGTEAFF; D gene: .; J gene: TRBJ1-1; V gene: TRBV28; clone size: .
CDR3 DNA: TGCGCCAGCAGCCCCTCAGGATTCGAGACCCAGTACTTC; CDR3 protein: CASSPSGFETQYF; D gene: .; J gene: TRBJ2-5; V gene: TRBV5-1; clone size: .
CDR3 DNA: TGCGCCAGCAGCCCCGGCGGGACAGGGGGGTTTCAGCCCCAGCATTTT; CDR3 protein: CASSPGGTGGFQPQHF; D gene: TRBD1; J gene: TRBJ1-5; V gene: TRBV4-3; clone size: .
CDR3 DNA: TGTGCCAGCAGCGCTTTGGGACTTGGCGATTCACCCCTCCACTTT; CDR3 protein: CASSALGLGDSPLHF; D gene: .; J gene: TRBJ1-6; V gene: TRBV9; clone size: many
CDR3 DNA: TGTGCCAGCAGCGTAGATAACTATGGCTACACCTTC; CDR3 protein: CASSVDNYGYTF; D gene: .; J gene: TRBJ1-2; V gene: TRBV9; clone size: few
CDR3 DNA: TGCGCCAGCGGCTCTGAGGGCTCCTATAATTCACCCCTCCACTTT; CDR3 protein: CASGSEGSYNSPLHF; D gene: .; J gene: TRBJ1-6; V gene: TRBV5-1; clone size: once
CDR3 DNA: TGTGCCATCAGCAATGGACAGGGTACTACTTATGGCTACACCTTC; CDR3 protein: CAISNGQGTTYGYTF; D gene: TRBD1; J gene: TRBJ1-2; V gene: TRBV10-3; clone size: .
CDR3 DNA: TGTGCCAGCAGCTTAGCGAAGGGACAGCCCCAGCATTTT; CDR3 protein: CASSLAKGQPQHF; D gene: .; J gene: TRBJ1-5; V gene: TRBV7-8; clone size: .
CDR3 DNA: TGTGCCAGCAGCCGAGGACTCCCGCCCCCCAAAAACATTCAGTACTTC; CDR3 protein: CASSRGLPPPKNIQYF; D gene: .; J gene: TRBJ2-4; V gene: TRBV3-1/TRBV3-2; clone size: .
CDR3 DNA: TGTGCCAGCAGCCCCGGGACCCCAGGGATTCAGCCCCAGCATTTT; CDR3 protein: CASSPGTPGIQPQHF; D gene: .; J gene: TRBJ1-5; V gene: TRBV7-2; clone size: .
CDR3 DNA: TGTGCCAGCAGCAAAACCGGGACAGGATCCTACGAGCAGTACTTC; CDR3 protein: CASSKTGTGSYEQYF; D gene: TRBD1; J gene: TRBJ2-7; V gene: TRBV7-2; clone size: .
CDR3 DNA: TGCAGTGTCTCAGTCGGGGAGACCCAGTACTTC; CDR3 protein: CSVSVGETQYF; D gene: .; J gene: TRBJ2-5; V gene: TRBV20-1; clone size: .
CDR3 DNA: TGTGCCAGCAGCTTTAACAGGGTCCAGCCCCAGCATTTT; CDR3 protein: CASSFNRVQPQHF; D gene: .; J gene: TRBJ1-5; V gene: TRBV11-2; clone size: .
CDR3 DNA: TGTGCCAGCAGTCATTGGGCGGGGCCAAGAGGGAATCAGCCCCAGCATTTT; CDR3 protein: CASSHWAGPRGNQPQHF; D gene: .; J gene: TRBJ1-5; V gene: TRBV7-9; clone size: .
CDR3 DNA: TGTGCCAGCAGTGAACAGCTGACAGTGACCCCTGGAAACACCATATATTTT; CDR3 protein: CASSEQLTVTPGNTIYF; D gene: .; J gene: TRBJ1-3; V gene: TRBV2; clone size: .
CDR3 DNA: TGTGCCAGCAGCCAAGAAGACAGGGAGGGTCAGCCCCAGCATTTT; CDR3 protein: CASSQEDREGQPQHF; D gene: TRBD1; J gene: TRBJ1-5; V gene: TRBV3-1/TRBV3-2; clone size: .
CDR3 DNA: TGTGCCAGCAGTTATAGCACAGATACGCAGTATTTT; CDR3 protein: CASSYSTDTQYF; D gene: .; J gene: TRBJ2-3; V gene: TRBV28; clone size: .
CDR3 DNA: TGTGCCAGCAGCTTGGACGTCAGGAGGAAGTTCTTC; CDR3 protein: CASSLDVRRKFF; D gene: .; J gene: TRBJ2-1; V gene: TRBV5-6; clone size: .
CDR3 DNA: TGTGCCAGCTCACCACCAGGAGGGGGAGATACGCAGTATTTT; CDR3 protein: CASSPPGGGDTQYF; D gene: .; J gene: TRBJ2-3; V gene: TRBV18; clone size: .
CDR3 DNA: TGCAGCGTTGGACGGGGCTCTGGGGCCAACGTCCTGACTTTC; CDR3 protein: CSVGRGSGANVLTF; D gene: .; J gene: TRBJ2-6; V gene: TRBV29-1; clone size: .
CDR3 DNA: TGCGCCAGCAGCCAAGAAGGGGGGAGTGAAGAAAAACTGTTTTTT; CDR3 protein: CASSQEGGSEEKLFF; D gene: .; J gene: TRBJ1-4; V gene: TRBV4-3; clone size: .
CDR3 DNA: TGTGCCAGCAGCTCGGGACCCGGGGGCCCACCCCTCCACTTT; CDR3 protein: CASSSGPGGPPLHF; D gene: .; J gene: TRBJ1-6; V gene: TRBV5-6; clone size: .
CDR3 DNA: TGCAGCGCGACAGAGGGTAGGAGTTCCGAGCAGTACTTC; CDR3 protein: CSATEGRSSEQYF; D gene: .; J gene: TRBJ2-7; V gene: TRBV29-1; clone size: .
CDR3 DNA: TGTGCCAGCAGTCGGGACAGCACCTACGAGCAGTACTTC; CDR3 protein: CASSRDSTYEQYF; D gene: TRBD1; J gene: TRBJ2-7; V gene: TRBV7-9; clone size: once
CDR3 DNA: TGTGCCACCAGTGATTTGAACTTCGGCGGGGAGCTGTTTTTT; CDR3 protein: CATSDLNFGGELFF; D gene: .; J gene: TRBJ2-2; V gene: TRBV24-1; clone size: .
CDR3 DNA: TGTGCCAGCTCACCTCGGGACAGGGACTACAATGAGCAGTTCTTC; CDR3 protein: CASSPRDRDYNEQFF; D gene: TRBD1; J gene: TRBJ2-1; V gene: TRBV18; clone size: .
CDR3 DNA: TGCGCCAGCAGTCCGGGCGGAGCCTACGAGCAGTACTTC; CDR3 protein: CASSPGGAYEQYF; D gene: .; J gene: TRBJ2-7; V gene: TRBV10-1; clone size: .
CDR3 DNA: TGTGCCAGCAGCTTAAACTATGGCTACACCTTC; CDR3 protein: CASSLNYGYTF; D gene: .; J gene: TRBJ1-2; V gene: TRBV7-8; clone size: .
CDR3 DNA: TGTGCCAGTAGCCGCCCCCCGGGACTAGCGGGAGGGCACCAGTTCTTC; CDR3 protein: CASSRPPGLAGGHQFF; D gene: TRBD2; J gene: TRBJ2-1; V gene: TRBV19; clone size: .
CDR3 DNA: TGTGCCAGCAGTCCCAACACCCGGCGGGGGGGCAATGAGCAGTTCTTC; CDR3 protein: CASSPNTRRGGNEQFF; D gene: TRBD2; J gene: TRBJ2-1; V gene: TRBV27; clone size: .
CDR3 DNA: TGTGCCAGCAGCGTAACCGGGACACCAACCCTAAGCTCCTACAATGAGCAGTTCTTC; CDR3 protein: CASSVTGTPTLSSYNEQFF; D gene: .; J gene: TRBJ2-1; V gene: TRBV13; clone size: .
CDR3 DNA: TGTGCCAGCAGCCAAGACACTGCCGGCAATCAGCCCCAGCATTTT; CDR3 protein: CASSQDTAGNQPQHF; D gene: .; J gene: TRBJ1-5; V gene: TRBV3-1/TRBV3-2; clone size: .